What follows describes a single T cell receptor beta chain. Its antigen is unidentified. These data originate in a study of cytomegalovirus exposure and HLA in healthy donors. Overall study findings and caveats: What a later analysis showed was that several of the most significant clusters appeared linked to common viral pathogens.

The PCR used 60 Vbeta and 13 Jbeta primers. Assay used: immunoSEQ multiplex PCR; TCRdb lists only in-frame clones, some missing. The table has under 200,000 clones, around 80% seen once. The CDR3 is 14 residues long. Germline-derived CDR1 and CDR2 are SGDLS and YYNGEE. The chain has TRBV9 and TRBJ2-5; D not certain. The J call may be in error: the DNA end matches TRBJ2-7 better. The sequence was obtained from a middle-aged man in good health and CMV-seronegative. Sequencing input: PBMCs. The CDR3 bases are TGTGCCAGCAGCGTAGAAGATGCTACCTACGAGCAGTACTTC. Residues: CASSVEDATYEQYF.